This TCR beta chain was observed in a study of blood T cell repertoires in COVID-19. Per the germline V gene, CDR1 is KGHSH and CDR2 is LQKENI. J gave up 4 bases and V 3 bases, and 5 bases lay outside the gene matches. This CDR3 is built from 14 residues. This table comes from immunoSEQ multiplex PCR, and its TCRdb copy is limited to in-frame clones, with some not included. The sample records approximately 120,000 clones, roughly 90% being singletons. The TCR sequence derives from a man aged 45-60 years with COVID-19, enrolled during active disease. The sample taken for sequencing was peripheral blood. The chain has TRBV18 and TRBJ1-1, with 7 bases fitting TRBD1. The CDR3 sequence: CASSPSTGSTEAFF. The CDR3 DNA reads as TGTGCCAGCTCACCCTCGACAGGGAGCACTGAAGCTTTCTTT.